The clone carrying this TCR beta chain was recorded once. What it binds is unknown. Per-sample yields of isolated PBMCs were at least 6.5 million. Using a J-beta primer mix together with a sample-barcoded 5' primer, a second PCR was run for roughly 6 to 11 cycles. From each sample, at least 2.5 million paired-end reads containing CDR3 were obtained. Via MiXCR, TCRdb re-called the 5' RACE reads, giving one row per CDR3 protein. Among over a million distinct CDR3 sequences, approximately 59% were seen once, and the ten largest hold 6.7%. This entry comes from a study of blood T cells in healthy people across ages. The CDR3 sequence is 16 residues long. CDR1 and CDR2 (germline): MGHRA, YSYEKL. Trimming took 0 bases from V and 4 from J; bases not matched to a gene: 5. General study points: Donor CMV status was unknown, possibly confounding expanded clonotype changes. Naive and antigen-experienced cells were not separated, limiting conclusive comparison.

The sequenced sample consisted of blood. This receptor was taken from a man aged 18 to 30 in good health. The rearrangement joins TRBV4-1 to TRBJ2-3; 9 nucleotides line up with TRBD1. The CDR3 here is CASSQEGTGPADTQYF. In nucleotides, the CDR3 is TGCGCCAGCAGCCAAGAGGGGACAGGGCCCGCAGATACGCAGTATTTT.